The following is a T cell receptor (beta chain) sequence with its context. The data are from a study of shared clonotypes between healthy human individuals. Clones were read by immunoSEQ multiplex PCR, and TCRdb kept only the in-frame ones, dropping some. The table lists about a million clones, approximately 70% of them singletons. The sample comprised memory CD4+ T cells sorted from blood. Documented subset: CD45RA-negative fraction. This TCR came from a man younger than 30 in good health.

CDR3 coding DNA: TGTGCCCGGACTAGCGGGGACACAGATACGCAGTATTTT. Translated: CARTSGDTDTQYF. The chain links TRBV30 to TRBJ2-3, with 12 positions matching TRBD2. V shed 8 bases, J shed 2 bases, and the junction held 2 bases outside the gene matches. The CDR3 covers 13 residues. The germline V gene encodes CDR1 GTSNPN and CDR2 SVGIG (reference sequence).